The source of this T cell receptor (beta chain) is a study of human T cells and chemical hapten exposure. Background on the study: Minor pooled library volume differences mainly drove per-sample TCR yield variation.

Time point reported: pre-sensitization, week 0. As for treatment: therapeutic diphenylcyclopropenone sensitization with weekly scalp DPC. Germline V gene lookup returns CDR1 SGHTA and CDR2 FQGNSA. The CDR3 extends over 17 amino acids. V lost 5 bases, J lost 0 bases, and 9 bases stayed unmatched. This clonotype came up a few times. One entry per CDR3 protein, called by TCRdb with MiXCR from the RACE reads. The data show more than 80,000 distinct CDR3 sequences, 10% to 15% seen once. The chain couples TRBV7-2 to TRBJ2-3; 9 bases map to TRBD2. The origin of this receptor is a woman aged 45-65 years with alopecia areata. Some clones in this sample may be carry-over from other donors' samples. The specimen comprised whole blood, sampled in connection with sensitization to the hapten diphenylcyclopropenone (DPC). In nucleotides, the CDR3 is TGTGCCAGCAGCCGACCGCAAGGGACTAGCAGCACAGATACGCAGTATTTT. Its protein product is CASSRPQGTSSTDTQYF.